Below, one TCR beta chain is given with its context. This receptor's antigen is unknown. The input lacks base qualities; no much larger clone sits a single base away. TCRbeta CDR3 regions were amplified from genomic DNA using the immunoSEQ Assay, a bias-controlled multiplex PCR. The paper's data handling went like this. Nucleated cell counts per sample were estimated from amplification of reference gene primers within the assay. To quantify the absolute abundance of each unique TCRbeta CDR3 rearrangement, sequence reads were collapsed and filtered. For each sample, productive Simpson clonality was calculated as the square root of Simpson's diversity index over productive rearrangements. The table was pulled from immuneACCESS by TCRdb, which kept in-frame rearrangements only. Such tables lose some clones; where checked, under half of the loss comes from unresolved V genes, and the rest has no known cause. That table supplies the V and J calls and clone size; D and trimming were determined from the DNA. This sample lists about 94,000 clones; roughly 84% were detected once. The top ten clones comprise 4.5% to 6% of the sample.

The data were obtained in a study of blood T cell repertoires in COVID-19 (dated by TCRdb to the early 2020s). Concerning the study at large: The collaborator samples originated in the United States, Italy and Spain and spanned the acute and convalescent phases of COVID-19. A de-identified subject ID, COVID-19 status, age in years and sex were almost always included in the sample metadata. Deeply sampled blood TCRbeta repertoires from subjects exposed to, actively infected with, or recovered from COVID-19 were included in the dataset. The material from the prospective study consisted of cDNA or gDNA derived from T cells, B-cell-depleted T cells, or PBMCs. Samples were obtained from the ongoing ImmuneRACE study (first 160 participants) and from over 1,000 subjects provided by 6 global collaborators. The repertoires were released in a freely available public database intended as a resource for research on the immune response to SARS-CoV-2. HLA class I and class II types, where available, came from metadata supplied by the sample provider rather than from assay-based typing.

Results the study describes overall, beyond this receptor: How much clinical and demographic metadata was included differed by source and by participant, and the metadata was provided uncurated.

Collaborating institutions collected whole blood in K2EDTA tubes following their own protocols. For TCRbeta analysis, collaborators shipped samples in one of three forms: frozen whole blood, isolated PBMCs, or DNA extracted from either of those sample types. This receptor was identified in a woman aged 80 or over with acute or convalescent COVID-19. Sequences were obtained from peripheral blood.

The CDR3 region: CASSLGGDQETQYF. The bases read TGTGCCAGCAGCTTAGGGGGGGACCAAGAGACCCAGTACTTC. The receptor chain draws on TRBV11-3 and TRBJ2-5, with a tentative D gene TRBD2 over 6 matching bases. The CDR3 contains 14 residues, cysteine and phenylalanine counted. Just the 42-base CDR3 DNA is kept, in frame starting at base 1. V drops 1 base and J drops 0 bases, leaving 6 bases in between. According to the germline V gene, CDR1 reads SGHNT and CDR2 reads YENEEA.